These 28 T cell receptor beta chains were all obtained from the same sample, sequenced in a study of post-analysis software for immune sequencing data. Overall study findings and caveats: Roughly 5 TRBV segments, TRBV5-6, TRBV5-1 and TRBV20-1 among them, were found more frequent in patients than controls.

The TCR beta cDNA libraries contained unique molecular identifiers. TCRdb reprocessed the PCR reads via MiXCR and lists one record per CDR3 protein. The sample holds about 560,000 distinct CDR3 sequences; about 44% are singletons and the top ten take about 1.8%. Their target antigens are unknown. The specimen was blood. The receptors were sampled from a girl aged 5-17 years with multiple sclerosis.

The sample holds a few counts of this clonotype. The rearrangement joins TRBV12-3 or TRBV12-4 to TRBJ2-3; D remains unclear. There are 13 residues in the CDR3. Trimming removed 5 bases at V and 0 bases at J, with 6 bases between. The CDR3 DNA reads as TGTGCCAGCAGTCGTCCGAGCACAGATACGCAGTATTTT. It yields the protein CASSRPSTDTQYF.

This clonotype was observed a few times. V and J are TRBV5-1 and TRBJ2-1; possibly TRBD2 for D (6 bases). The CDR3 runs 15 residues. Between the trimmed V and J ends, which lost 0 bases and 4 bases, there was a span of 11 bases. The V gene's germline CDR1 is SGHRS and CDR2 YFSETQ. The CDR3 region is CASSLDSGSYNEQFF. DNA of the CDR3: TGCGCCAGCAGCTTGGATAGCGGCTCTTACAATGAGCAGTTCTTC.

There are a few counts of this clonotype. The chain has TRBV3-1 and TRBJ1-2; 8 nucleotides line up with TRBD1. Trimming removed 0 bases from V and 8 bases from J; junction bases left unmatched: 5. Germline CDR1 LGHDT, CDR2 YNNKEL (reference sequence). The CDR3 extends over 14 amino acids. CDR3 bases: TGTGCCAGCAGCCAAGATGCGACAGGGGTCGGCTACACCTTC. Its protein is CASSQDATGVGYTF.

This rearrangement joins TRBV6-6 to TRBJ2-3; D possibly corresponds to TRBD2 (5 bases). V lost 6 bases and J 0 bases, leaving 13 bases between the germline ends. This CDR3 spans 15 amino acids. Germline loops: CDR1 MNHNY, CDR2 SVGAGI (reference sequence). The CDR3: CASSPELVSTDTQYF. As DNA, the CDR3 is TGTGCCAGCAGCCCAGAACTAGTGAGCACAGATACGCAGTATTTT.

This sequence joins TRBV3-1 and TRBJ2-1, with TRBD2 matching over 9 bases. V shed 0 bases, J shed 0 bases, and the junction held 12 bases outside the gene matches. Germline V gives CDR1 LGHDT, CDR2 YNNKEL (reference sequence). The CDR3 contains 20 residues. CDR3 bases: TGTGCCAGCAGCCAAGATGGGGTATCTAGCGGGACCTTCTCCTACAATGAGCAGTTCTTC. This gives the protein CASSQDGVSSGTFSYNEQFF.

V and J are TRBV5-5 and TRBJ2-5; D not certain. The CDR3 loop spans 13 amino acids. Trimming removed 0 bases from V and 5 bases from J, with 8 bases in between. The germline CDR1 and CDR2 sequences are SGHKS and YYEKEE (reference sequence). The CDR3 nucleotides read TGTGCCAGCAGCTTGGTCCCCGTGGAGACCCAGTACTTC. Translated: CASSLVPVETQYF.

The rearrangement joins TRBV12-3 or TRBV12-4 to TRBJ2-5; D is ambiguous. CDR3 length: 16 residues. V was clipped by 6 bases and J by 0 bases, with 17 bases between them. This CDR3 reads CASSPIKGGYQETQYF. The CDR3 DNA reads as TGTGCCAGCAGCCCCATTAAGGGTGGATACCAAGAGACCCAGTACTTC.

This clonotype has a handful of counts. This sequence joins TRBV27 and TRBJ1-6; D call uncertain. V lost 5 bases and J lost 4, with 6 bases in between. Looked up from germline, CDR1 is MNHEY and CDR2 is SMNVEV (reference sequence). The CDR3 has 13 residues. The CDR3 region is CASSTGYNSPLHF. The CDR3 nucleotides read TGTGCCAGCAGTACCGGATATAATTCACCCCTCCACTTT.

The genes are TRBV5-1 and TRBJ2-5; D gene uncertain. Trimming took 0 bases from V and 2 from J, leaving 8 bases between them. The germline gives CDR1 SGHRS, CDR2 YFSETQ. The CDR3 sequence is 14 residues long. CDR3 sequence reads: CASSLEALQETQYF. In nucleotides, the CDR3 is TGCGCCAGCAGCTTGGAGGCCCTTCAAGAGACCCAGTACTTC.

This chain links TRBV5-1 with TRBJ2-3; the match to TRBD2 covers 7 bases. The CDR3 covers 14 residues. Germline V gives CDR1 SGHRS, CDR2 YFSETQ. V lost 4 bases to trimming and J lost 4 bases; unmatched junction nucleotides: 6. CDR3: CASSLEREADTQYF. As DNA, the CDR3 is TGCGCCAGCAGCCTCGAGCGGGAAGCAGATACGCAGTATTTT.

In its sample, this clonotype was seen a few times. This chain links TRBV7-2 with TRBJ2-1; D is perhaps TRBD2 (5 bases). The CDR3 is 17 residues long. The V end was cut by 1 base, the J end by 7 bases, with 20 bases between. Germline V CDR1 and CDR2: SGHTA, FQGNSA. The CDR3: CASSLGPSRLRGNEQFF. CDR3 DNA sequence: TGTGCCAGCAGCTTAGGTCCCTCCCGGTTAAGAGGGAATGAGCAGTTCTTC.

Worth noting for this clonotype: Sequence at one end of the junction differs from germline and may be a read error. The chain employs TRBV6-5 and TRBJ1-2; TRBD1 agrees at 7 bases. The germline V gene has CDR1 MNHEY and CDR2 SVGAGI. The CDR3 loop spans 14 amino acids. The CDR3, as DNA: TGTCCCAGCAGTGGATCCAGGGGGGCCACTGGCTACACCTTC. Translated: CPSSGSRGATGYTF.

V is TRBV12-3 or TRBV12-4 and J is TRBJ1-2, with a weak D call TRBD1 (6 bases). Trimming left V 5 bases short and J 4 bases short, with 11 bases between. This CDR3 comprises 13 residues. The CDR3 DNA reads TGTGCCAGCAGTCCCGACAGGTTCTATGGCTACACCTTC. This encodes CASSPDRFYGYTF.

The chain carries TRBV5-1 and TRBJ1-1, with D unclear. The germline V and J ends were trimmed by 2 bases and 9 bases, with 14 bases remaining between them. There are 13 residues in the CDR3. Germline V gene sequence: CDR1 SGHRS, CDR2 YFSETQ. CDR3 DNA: TGCGCCAGCAGCTTTATCGATAGGACTAAAGCTTTCTTT. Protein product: CASSFIDRTKAFF.

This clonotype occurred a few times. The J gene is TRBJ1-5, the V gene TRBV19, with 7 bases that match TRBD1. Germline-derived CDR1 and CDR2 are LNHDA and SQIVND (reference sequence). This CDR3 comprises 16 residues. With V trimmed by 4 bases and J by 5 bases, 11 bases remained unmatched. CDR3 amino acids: CASSTIGTVSDQPQHF. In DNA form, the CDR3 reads TGTGCCAGTAGTACAATTGGGACAGTATCTGATCAGCCCCAGCATTTT.

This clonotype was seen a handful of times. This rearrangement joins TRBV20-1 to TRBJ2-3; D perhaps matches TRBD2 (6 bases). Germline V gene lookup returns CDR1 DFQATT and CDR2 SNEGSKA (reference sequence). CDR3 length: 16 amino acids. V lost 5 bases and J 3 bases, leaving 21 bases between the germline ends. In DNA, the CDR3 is TGCAGTGCTCGCTTGGGAGGCAGAAGGGCGACAGATACGCAGTATTTT. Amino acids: CSARLGGRRATDTQYF.

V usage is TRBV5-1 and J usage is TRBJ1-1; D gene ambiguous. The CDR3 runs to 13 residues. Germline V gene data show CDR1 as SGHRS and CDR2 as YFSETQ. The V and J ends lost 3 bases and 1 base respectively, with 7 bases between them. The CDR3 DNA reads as TGCGCCAGCAGCTACCCAGGGAACACTGAAGCTTTCTTT. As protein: CASSYPGNTEAFF.

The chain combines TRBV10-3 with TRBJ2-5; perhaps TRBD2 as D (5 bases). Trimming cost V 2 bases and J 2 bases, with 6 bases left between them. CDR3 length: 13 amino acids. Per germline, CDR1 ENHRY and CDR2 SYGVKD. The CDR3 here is CAISEGLQETQYF. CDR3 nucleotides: TGTGCCATCAGTGAGGGACTGCAAGAGACCCAGTACTTC.

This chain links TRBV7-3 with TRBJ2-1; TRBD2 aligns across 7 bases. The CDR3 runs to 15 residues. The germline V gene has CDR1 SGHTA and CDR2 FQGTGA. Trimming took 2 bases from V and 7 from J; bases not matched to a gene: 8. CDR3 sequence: CASSLGGEGRNEQFF. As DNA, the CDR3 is TGTGCCAGCAGCTTAGGGGGGGAGGGCCGAAATGAGCAGTTCTTC.

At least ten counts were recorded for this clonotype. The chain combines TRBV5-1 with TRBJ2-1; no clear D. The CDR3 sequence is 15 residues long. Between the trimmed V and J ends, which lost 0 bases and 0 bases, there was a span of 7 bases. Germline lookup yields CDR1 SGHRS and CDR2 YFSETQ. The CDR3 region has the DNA TGCGCCAGCAGCTTGGGGCAGAGCTCCTACAATGAGCAGTTCTTC. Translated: CASSLGQSSYNEQFF. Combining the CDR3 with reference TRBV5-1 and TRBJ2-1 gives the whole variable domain KAGVTQTPRYLIKTRGQQVTLSCSPISGHRSVSWYQQTPGQGLQFLFEYFSETQRNKGNFPGRFSGRQFSNSRSEMNVSTLELGDSALYLCASSLGQSSYNEQFFGPGTRLTVL.

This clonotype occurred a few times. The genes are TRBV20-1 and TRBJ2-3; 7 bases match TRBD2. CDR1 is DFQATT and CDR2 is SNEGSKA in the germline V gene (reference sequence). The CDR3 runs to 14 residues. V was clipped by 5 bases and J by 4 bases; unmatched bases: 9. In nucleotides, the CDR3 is TGCAGTGCTTTTAGGACTAGAGTCGCAGATACGCAGTATTTT. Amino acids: CSAFRTRVADTQYF.

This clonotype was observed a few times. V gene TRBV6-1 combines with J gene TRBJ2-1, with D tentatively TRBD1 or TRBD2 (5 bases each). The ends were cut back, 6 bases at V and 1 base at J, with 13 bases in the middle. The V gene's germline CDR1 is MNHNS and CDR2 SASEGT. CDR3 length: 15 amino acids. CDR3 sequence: CASRAGEGSYNEQFF. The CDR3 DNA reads TGTGCCAGCAGGGCAGGTGAGGGGTCCTACAATGAGCAGTTCTTC.

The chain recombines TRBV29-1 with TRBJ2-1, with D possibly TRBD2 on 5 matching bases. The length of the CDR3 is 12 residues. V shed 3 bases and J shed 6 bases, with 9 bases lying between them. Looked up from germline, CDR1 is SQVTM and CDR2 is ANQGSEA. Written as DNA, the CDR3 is TGCAGCGTTGATGAAGGGAGCAATGAGCAGTTCTTC. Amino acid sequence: CSVDEGSNEQFF.

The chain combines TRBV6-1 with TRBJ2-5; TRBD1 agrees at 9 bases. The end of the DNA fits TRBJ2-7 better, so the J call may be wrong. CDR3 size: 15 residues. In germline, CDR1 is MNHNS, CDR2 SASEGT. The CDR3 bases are TGTGCCAGCAGATACAGGGGGCTCCCCCTCCTCGAGCAGTACTTC. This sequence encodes CASRYRGLPLLEQYF.

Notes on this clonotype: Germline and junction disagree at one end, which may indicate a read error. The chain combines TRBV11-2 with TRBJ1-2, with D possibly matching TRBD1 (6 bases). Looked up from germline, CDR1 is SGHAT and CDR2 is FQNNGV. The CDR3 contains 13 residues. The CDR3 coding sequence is TGTGCCAGCAGTTTAGGACAGACTTATGGCTACACCTTC. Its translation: CASSLGQTYGYTF.

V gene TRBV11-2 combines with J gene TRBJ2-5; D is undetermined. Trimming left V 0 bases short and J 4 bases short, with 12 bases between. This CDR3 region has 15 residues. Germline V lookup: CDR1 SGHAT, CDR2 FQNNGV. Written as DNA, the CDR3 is TGTGCCAGCAGCTTAGATCCCATAAGGATAGAGACCCAGTACTTC. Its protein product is CASSLDPIRIETQYF. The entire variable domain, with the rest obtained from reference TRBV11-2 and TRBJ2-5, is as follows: EAGVAQSPRYKIIEKRQSVAFWCNPISGHATLYWYQQILGQGPKLLIQFQNNGVVDDSQLPKDRFSAERLKGVDSTLKIQPAKLEDSAVYLCASSLDPIRIETQYFGPGTRLLVL.

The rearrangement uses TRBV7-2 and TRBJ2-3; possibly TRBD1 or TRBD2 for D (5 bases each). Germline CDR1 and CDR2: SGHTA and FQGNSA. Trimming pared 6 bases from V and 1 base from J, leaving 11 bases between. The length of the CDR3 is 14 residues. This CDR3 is CASRVMGGTDTQYF. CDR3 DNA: TGTGCCAGCAGGGTGATGGGGGGCACAGATACGCAGTATTTT.

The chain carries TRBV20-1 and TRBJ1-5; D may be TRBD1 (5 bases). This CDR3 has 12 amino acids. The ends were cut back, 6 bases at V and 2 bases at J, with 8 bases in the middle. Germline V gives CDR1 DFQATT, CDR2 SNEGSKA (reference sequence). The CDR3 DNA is TGCAGTGCCCAGACAGGCAATCAGCCCCAGCATTTT. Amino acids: CSAQTGNQPQHF.